This TCR beta chain was sequenced in a study of blood T cells in healthy people across ages. V gave up 2 bases and J gave up 0 bases, with 4 bases separating them. The CDR3 totals 13 residues. CDR1 SGHAT and CDR2 FQNNGV come from the germline V gene. Sample-barcoded 5' priming and a J-beta primer mix drove a second PCR of roughly 6 to 12 cycles. Using its own MiXCR run on the 5' RACE reads, TCRdb lists one record per CDR3 protein. Of fewer than 700,000 distinct CDR3 sequences in the sample, around 41% were seen once. In its sample, this clonotype was seen once. A read error is possible here, since a much larger clone lies one base away.

The source material was blood. This sequence joins TRBV11-2 and TRBJ1-1; D gene unclear. The receptor comes from an older man in good health. CDR3 in amino acids: CASSLYVNTEAFF. The CDR3 nucleotides read TGTGCCAGCAGCTTATACGTGAACACTGAAGCTTTCTTT.